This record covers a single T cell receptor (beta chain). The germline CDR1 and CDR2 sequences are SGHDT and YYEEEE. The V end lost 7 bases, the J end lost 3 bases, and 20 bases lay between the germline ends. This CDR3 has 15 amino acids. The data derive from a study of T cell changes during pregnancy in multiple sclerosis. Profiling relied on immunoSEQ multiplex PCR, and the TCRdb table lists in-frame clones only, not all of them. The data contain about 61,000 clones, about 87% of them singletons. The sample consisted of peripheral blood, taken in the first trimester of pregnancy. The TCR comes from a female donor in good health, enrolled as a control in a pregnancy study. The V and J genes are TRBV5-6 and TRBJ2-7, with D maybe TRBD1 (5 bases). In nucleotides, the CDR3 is TGTGCCAGCGGAATTAGGGGCAGGGCCCTCTACGAGCAGTACTTC. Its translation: CASGIRGRALYEQYF.